The 30 T cell receptor beta chains presented below share a single source sample, sequenced in a study of T-cell memory formation after mild COVID-19. Using its own MiXCR run on the 5' RACE reads, TCRdb lists one record per CDR3 protein. The table records around 90,000 distinct CDR3 sequences, about 13% of them present only once. What was sequenced was PBMCs or a T cell subset sorted from them (not recorded which). The receptors come from an adult woman who had mild COVID-19 (a few samples of this study predate the infection). Cell type and time point are not known.

The V gene is TRBV7-9, the J gene TRBJ2-3; D may be TRBD1 or TRBD2 (5 bases each). V was cut by 5 bases and J by 13 bases, with 22 bases left in between. CDR1 and CDR2 from the germline V gene are SEHNR and FQNEAQ (reference sequence). The CDR3 loop spans 14 amino acids. DNA of the CDR3: TGTGCCAGCAGCGAGCAATCCGGGGCCGACCATGAGTATTTT. Translated: CASSEQSGADHEYF.

The V call is TRBV7-9, the J call TRBJ2-7; D is unresolved. Germline-derived CDR1 and CDR2 are SEHNR and FQNEAQ (reference sequence). With 2 bases removed from V and 5 bases from J, the gap between germline ends came to 7 bases. The CDR3 totals 12 residues. Here the CDR3 reads CASSLSAHEQYF. The DNA of the CDR3 is TGTGCCAGCAGCTTATCTGCGCACGAGCAGTACTTC.

In its sample, this clonotype was seen a few times. V and J are TRBV11-1 and TRBJ1-1; D not certain. This CDR3 is 16 amino acids long. Germline lookup yields CDR1 SGHAT and CDR2 FQDESV (reference sequence). V was clipped by 5 bases and J by 1 base, with 17 bases between them. CDR3 in DNA: TGTGCCAGCAGCAACCGGGCAAACCTGGGGAACACTGAAGCTTTCTTT. This sequence encodes CASSNRANLGNTEAFF. The full variable domain, completed using reference TRBV11-1 and TRBJ1-1, is EAEVAQSPRYKITEKSQAVAFWCDPISGHATLYWYRQILGQGPELLVQFQDESVVDDSQLPKDRFSAERLKGVDSTLKIQPAELGDSAMYLCASSNRANLGNTEAFFGQGTRLTVV.

J is TRBJ1-1 and V is TRBV7-9; D is possibly TRBD1 (5 bases). This CDR3 contains 13 residues. V was pared by 5 bases and J by 5 bases, with 12 bases between. The germline CDR1 and CDR2 sequences are SEHNR and FQNEAQ (reference sequence). The CDR3 DNA reads TGTGCCAGCAGCCCCCGGGGGAGGACTGAAGCTTTCTTT. This gives the protein CASSPRGRTEAFF.

This chain's CDR3 is CSVLAGGPGGNEQFF. Here the CDR3 DNA reads TGCAGCGTGCTAGCGGGAGGGCCGGGGGGGAATGAGCAGTTCTTC. The chain has TRBV29-1 and TRBJ2-1, with 12 bases identical to TRBD2. Germline CDR1 SQVTM, CDR2 ANQGSEA. The CDR3 has 15 residues. With V trimmed by 6 bases and J by 7 bases, 10 bases remained unmatched.

The chain is built from TRBV20-1 and TRBJ2-1; D is unclear. V lost 4 bases and J lost 4, with 8 bases in between. Per the germline V gene, CDR1 is DFQATT and CDR2 is SNEGSKA (reference sequence). The CDR3 is 12 residues long. This CDR3 is CSATARYNEQFF. CDR3 sequence (DNA): TGCAGTGCTACGGCGCGGTACAATGAGCAGTTCTTC.

In its sample, this clonotype was seen many times. This chain connects TRBV30 to TRBJ2-1; 7 bases are shared with TRBD1. The CDR3 sequence is 15 residues long. Germline V CDR1 and CDR2: GTSNPN, SVGIG (reference sequence). V was clipped by 0 bases and J by 3 bases; unmatched bases: 5. CDR3 amino acids: CAWSVLGTDYNEQFF. The CDR3 DNA is TGTGCCTGGAGTGTACTCGGGACAGACTACAATGAGCAGTTCTTC.

This clonotype was seen repeatedly, ten times or more. The chain couples TRBV20-1 to TRBJ2-7, with D perhaps matching TRBD2 (6 bases). V lost 6 bases and J lost 3, with 18 bases in between. The CDR3 sequence is 14 residues long. Germline CDR1 is DFQATT and CDR2 is SNEGSKA (reference sequence). The CDR3 sequence: CSARDAGLDYEQYF. CDR3 nucleotides: TGCAGTGCAAGGGACGCGGGGCTTGACTACGAGCAGTACTTC.

The chain links TRBV6-5 to TRBJ2-1; tentatively, D is TRBD1 (5 bases). This CDR3 contains 14 residues. The V and J ends lost 7 bases and 7 bases respectively, with 17 bases between them. CDR1 is MNHEY and CDR2 is SVGAGI in the germline V gene. In nucleotides, the CDR3 is TGTGCCAGCAACCGGGTAGGGGAAGGGAATGAGCAGTTCTTC. Its protein is CASNRVGEGNEQFF.

This clonotype appeared a few times. The V gene is TRBV9, the J gene TRBJ1-1, with 8 bases that match TRBD1. Germline values: CDR1 SGDLS, CDR2 YYNGEE. The CDR3 totals 14 residues. J lost 4 bases, V lost 0 bases, and 2 bases had no gene match. CDR3 loop: CASSVGTGGTEAFF. Written as DNA, the CDR3 is TGTGCCAGCAGCGTAGGAACAGGGGGCACTGAAGCTTTCTTT.

The chain couples TRBV5-5 to TRBJ2-3; 12 nucleotides align to TRBD1. There are 15 residues in the CDR3. Germline-derived CDR1 and CDR2 are SGHKS and YYEKEE (reference sequence). V lost 4 bases to trimming and J lost 3 bases; unmatched junction nucleotides: 3. CDR3 nucleotides: TGTGCCAGCAGCATGGGACAGGGGGCAACAGATACGCAGTATTTT. It specifies CASSMGQGATDTQYF.

In this sample, this clonotype turned up a few times. The chain joins TRBV28 to TRBJ2-7; TRBD1 matches 12 bases. Germline assignment: CDR1 MDHEN and CDR2 SYDVKM. J was trimmed by 2 bases and V by 4 bases; bases with no gene match: 3. The CDR3 spans 15 residues. The CDR3 loop is CASSYRDRGPYEQYF. As DNA, the CDR3 is TGTGCCAGCAGTTACCGGGACAGGGGGCCCTACGAGCAGTACTTC.

This clonotype was seen a handful of times. The chain couples TRBV5-4 to TRBJ2-2; the D is unclear. CDR1 is SGHNT and CDR2 is YYREEE in the germline V gene (reference sequence). Trimming left V 0 bases short and J 4 bases short, with 10 bases between. The CDR3 is made up of 15 amino acids. The CDR3 DNA sequence: TGTGCCAGCAGCTTGGATATGGGAATCACCGGGGAGCTGTTTTTT. It codes for CASSLDMGITGELFF.

The gene calls are TRBV27 and TRBJ2-6; D uncertain. V dropped 6 bases and J dropped 1 base, with 4 bases sitting between them. CDR3 length: 13 amino acids. Germline V CDR1 and CDR2: MNHEY, SMNVEV (reference sequence). In DNA form, the CDR3 reads TGTGCCAGCAGCCCTTCTGGGGCCAACGTCCTGACTTTC. It codes for CASSPSGANVLTF. The full variable domain, rest sourced from reference TRBV27 and TRBJ2-6, is EAQVTQNPRYLITVTGKKLTVTCSQNMNHEYMSWYRQDPGLGLRQIYYSMNVEVTDKGDVPEGYKVSRKEKRNFPLILESPSPNQTSLYFCASSPSGANVLTFGAGSRLTVL.

This clonotype was seen ten or more times. V usage is TRBV7-9 and J usage is TRBJ2-5; tentatively, D is TRBD1 (7 bases). Per the germline V gene, CDR1 is SEHNR and CDR2 is FQNEAQ (reference sequence). V was cut by 8 bases and J by 1 base, with 14 bases left in between. This CDR3 has 14 residues. The CDR3 sequence is CASRGGTAQETQYF. CDR3 nucleotides: TGTGCCAGCCGTGGGGGGACAGCCCAAGAGACCCAGTACTTC.

The J gene is TRBJ1-2, the V gene TRBV7-9, with no clear D. The V gene's germline CDR1 is SEHNR and CDR2 FQNEAQ (reference sequence). The CDR3 is 12 residues long. V was trimmed by 11 bases and J by 3 bases, leaving 13 bases between them. CDR3 sequence: CAGVESDYGYTF. The CDR3 region has the DNA TGTGCCGGTGTGGAATCTGACTATGGCTACACCTTC. Variable domain in full (rest from reference TRBV7-9 and TRBJ1-2): DTGVSQNPRHKITKRGQNVTFRCDPISEHNRLYWYRQTLGQGPEFLTYFQNEAQLEKSRLLSDRFSAERPKGSFSTLEIQRTEQGDSAMYLCAGVESDYGYTFGSGTRLTVV.

This clonotype was seen more than once but under ten times. The chain uses TRBV2 and TRBJ2-7, with 10 positions matching TRBD1. The germline CDR1 and CDR2 sequences are SNHLY and FYNNEI. The V segment lost 9 bases and the J segment 1 base; nucleotides outside the gene matches: 9. This CDR3 comprises 15 residues. CDR3 in amino acids: CASGGTGASSYEQYF. The CDR3 DNA follows: TGTGCCAGTGGAGGGACAGGGGCGAGTTCCTACGAGCAGTACTTC.

The table lists this clonotype with many counts. CDR3 protein: CASSLGQGNTDTQYF. CDR3 DNA: TGCGCCAGCAGCTTAGGACAGGGGAACACAGATACGCAGTATTTT. This rearrangement joins TRBV5-1 to TRBJ2-3; 9 nucleotides agree with TRBD1. This CDR3 contains 15 residues. CDR1 and CDR2 from the germline V gene are SGHRS and YFSETQ. Trimming at V came to 2 bases and at J to 2 bases, leaving 3 bases not matched to a gene.

This clonotype was observed a handful of times. The chain uses TRBV4-1 and TRBJ1-1; D may be TRBD1 (6 bases). The length of the CDR3 is 14 residues. Germline V gives CDR1 MGHRA, CDR2 YSYEKL. V lost 0 bases to trimming and J lost 1 base, with 6 bases between them. CDR3 DNA: TGCGCCAGCAGCCAAGACAGGGGGAACACTGAAGCTTTCTTT. It is translated as CASSQDRGNTEAFF.

The chain is built from TRBV6-1 and TRBJ2-2; D assignment may be TRBD1 or TRBD2 (5 bases each). This CDR3 is 15 amino acids long. V lost 5 bases and J 13 bases, leaving 23 bases between the germline ends. Germline V gene sequence: CDR1 MNHNS, CDR2 SASEGT. The DNA of the CDR3 is TGTGCCAGCAGTAGTTGGGACGGAGACTCCCCCCCGCTGTTTTTT. Translation: CASSSWDGDSPPLFF.

The rearrangement links TRBV9 to TRBJ1-3; D possibly corresponds to TRBD1 (6 bases). V lost 4 bases to trimming and J lost 2 bases, with 13 bases between them. Germline V gene data show CDR1 as SGDLS and CDR2 as YYNGEE. The CDR3 has 15 residues. CDR3 region: CASSQGTATGNTIYF. CDR3 coding DNA: TGTGCCAGCAGCCAGGGGACGGCTACTGGAAACACCATATATTTT.

This clonotype has more than one count but fewer than ten. This chain links TRBV4-3 with TRBJ2-4, with TRBD1 as a possible D gene (7 bases). The CDR3 has 17 amino acids. V gave up 1 base and J gave up 7 bases, with 20 bases separating them. Germline assignment: CDR1 LGHNA and CDR2 YSLEER. CDR3 nucleotides: TGCGCCAGCAGCCAAGTCCCCAGGTCAGGGGGGAAGAACATTCAGTACTTC. This sequence encodes CASSQVPRSGGKNIQYF.

V gene TRBV20-1 combines with J gene TRBJ2-7, with no clear D. This CDR3 contains 12 residues. Trimming left V 3 bases short and J 0 bases short, with 6 bases between. The germline V gene encodes CDR1 DFQATT and CDR2 SNEGSKA (reference sequence). CDR3 protein: CSASGPSYEQYF. CDR3 DNA: TGCAGTGCTAGTGGCCCCTCCTACGAGCAGTACTTC.

The chain joins TRBV4-2 to TRBJ2-7; 12 bases map to TRBD2. The germline gives CDR1 LGHNA, CDR2 YNFKEQ. With V trimmed by 0 bases and J by 2 bases, 2 bases remained unmatched. The CDR3 covers 16 residues. CDR3 bases: TGTGCCAGCAGCCAAGAGGGACTAGCGGGTGCCTACGAGCAGTACTTC. This codes for CASSQEGLAGAYEQYF.

The V call is TRBV7-3, the J call TRBJ2-1, with 9 bases aligning to TRBD2. Germline V gene lookup returns CDR1 SGHTA and CDR2 FQGTGA. The CDR3 is 15 amino acids. V was clipped by 5 bases and J by 6 bases; unmatched bases: 8. This CDR3 reads CASSLIAGAGNEQFF. The CDR3, as DNA: TGTGCCAGCAGCCTTATAGCGGGAGCGGGCAATGAGCAGTTCTTC.

The chain employs TRBV4-1 and TRBJ2-7, with TRBD1 as a possible D gene (7 bases). CDR1 is MGHRA and CDR2 is YSYEKL in the germline V gene. V was shortened by 0 bases and J by 4 bases, with 10 bases between the two germline ends. The CDR3 runs to 14 residues. CDR3 nucleotides: TGCGCCAGCAGCCAAGAGGCAGGGGGGTACGAGCAGTACTTC. Encoded protein: CASSQEAGGYEQYF.

The chain recombines TRBV11-2 with TRBJ1-4; D unresolved. Trimming shortened V by 1 base and J by 8 bases, and 11 bases separated the two germline ends. The CDR3 is 14 residues long. Germline V gives CDR1 SGHAT, CDR2 FQNNGV. The CDR3 DNA reads as TGTGCCAGCAGCTTAGGGGTTGCGGACGAAAAACTGTTTTTT. Translated, it gives CASSLGVADEKLFF. Full variable domain (remainder filled in from reference TRBV11-2 and TRBJ1-4): EAGVAQSPRYKIIEKRQSVAFWCNPISGHATLYWYQQILGQGPKLLIQFQNNGVVDDSQLPKDRFSAERLKGVDSTLKIQPAKLEDSAVYLCASSLGVADEKLFFGSGTQLSVL.

About this clonotype: A much larger clone lies a single base off, so this may be a read error. The genes are TRBV9 and TRBJ2-1; 10 nucleotides align to TRBD1. CDR1 is SGDLS, CDR2 YYNGEE, per germline. J was trimmed by 6 bases and V by 4 bases; bases with no gene match: 7. There are 15 residues in the CDR3. DNA of the CDR3: TGTGCCAGCAGCTATACCGGGACAGGGGTCAATGAGCAGTTCTTC. Residues: CASSYTGTGVNEQFF.

This clonotype has at least ten counts. The V and J genes are TRBV5-1 and TRBJ2-1; D may match TRBD1 or TRBD2 (5 bases each). V was pared by 7 bases and J by 9 bases, with 11 bases between. Per the germline V gene, CDR1 is SGHRS and CDR2 is YFSETQ. The CDR3 covers 11 residues. As DNA, the CDR3 is TGCGCCAGCTCTGATGGGGGTGAGCAGTTCTTC. It codes for CASSDGGEQFF.

This clonotype has more than one count but fewer than ten. The chain is built from TRBV19 and TRBJ1-2; tentatively, D is TRBD1 (5 bases). Trimming took off 3 bases at V and 4 bases at J, with 15 bases between the two ends. The CDR3 has 15 amino acids. Per germline, CDR1 LNHDA and CDR2 SQIVND (reference sequence). CDR3 sequence: CASSMSGDRFYGYTF. Written as DNA, the CDR3 is TGTGCCAGTAGTATGTCGGGGGACCGATTCTATGGCTACACCTTC.